Below are 10 T cell receptor beta chains sequenced from a single sample in a study of T cell repertoires in cytomegalovirus infection. Using its own MiXCR run on the reads, TCRdb lists one record per CDR3 protein. The sample includes roughly 340,000 distinct CDR3 sequences, approximately 32% of them seen just once. What these receptors recognize is not known. The source was cultured PBMCs, collected from culture after CMV antigen stimulation. The receptors were sampled from a human donor in good health (CMV status not recorded). Some clones in this sample may be carry-over from other donors' samples.

The chain's CDR3 is CASSPRAYGYTF. The CDR3 bases are TGTGCCAGCAGTCCCCGCGCTTATGGCTACACCTTC. V and J are TRBV28 and TRBJ1-2; D uncertain. In germline, CDR1 is MDHEN, CDR2 SYDVKM. Trimming left V 5 bases short and J 5 bases short, with 9 bases between. The CDR3 has 12 amino acids.

The V call is TRBV7-4, the J call TRBJ1-4; D gene unclear. This CDR3 region has 15 residues. Germline V lookup: CDR1 SGHVT, CDR2 SQSDAQ. The V end lost 1 base, the J end lost 1 base, and 7 bases lay between the germline ends. Written as DNA, the CDR3 is TGTGCCAGCAGCTTAGTCGAGGGAACTAATGAAAAACTGTTTTTT. This encodes CASSLVEGTNEKLFF.

This clonotype was observed a handful of times. This sequence joins TRBV27 and TRBJ2-7; TRBD2 aligns across 10 bases. The CDR3 runs to 15 residues. The V gene end was trimmed by 7 bases and the J gene end by 4 bases; junction bases not matched to a gene: 10. Germline V lookup: CDR1 MNHEY, CDR2 SMNVEV (reference sequence). The CDR3 bases are TGTGCCAGCACCCCGGTAGCGGGGGGAAATTACGAGCAGTACTTC. As protein: CASTPVAGGNYEQYF.

The J gene is TRBJ2-1, the V gene TRBV12-5, with D perhaps matching TRBD1 (5 bases). The CDR3 is 16 amino acids. Trimming took off 4 bases at V and 8 bases at J, with 21 bases between the two ends. Germline V CDR1 and CDR2: LGHNT, FRNRAP. CDR3 residues: CASGSHIGAGADEQFF. CDR3 nucleotide sequence: TGTGCTAGTGGTTCACACATCGGAGCTGGGGCGGATGAGCAGTTCTTC.

This clonotype was counted between two and nine times. This chain connects TRBV19 to TRBJ1-1; TRBD1 agrees at 11 bases. CDR3 length equals 13 residues. Losses at the gene ends were 7 bases for V and 5 bases for J; bases not matched to a gene: 3. Germline CDR1 LNHDA, CDR2 SQIVND (reference sequence). In nucleotides, the CDR3 is TGTGCCAGTACTGGGACAGGGGGGACTGAAGCTTTCTTT. Its protein product is CASTGTGGTEAFF.

This clonotype has at least ten counts. V gene TRBV12-3 or TRBV12-4 combines with J gene TRBJ2-1, with 14 positions matching TRBD2. The CDR3 length is 16 residues. Trimming cost V 4 bases and J 4 bases; bases outside gene matches: 3. The CDR3 loop is CASSSGLAGGYNEQFF. CDR3 sequence (DNA): TGTGCCAGCAGTTCCGGACTAGCGGGAGGATACAATGAGCAGTTCTTC.

The CDR3 sequence is CASSSLNREGTEAFF. CDR3 nucleotides: TGTGCCAGCAGTTCTTTAAACAGGGAGGGCACTGAAGCTTTCTTT. The rearrangement links TRBV28 to TRBJ1-1; D may be TRBD1 (6 bases). CDR3 size: 15 residues. The V end was cut by 4 bases, the J end by 4 bases, with 16 bases between. Germline CDR1 is MDHEN and CDR2 is SYDVKM.

V and J are TRBV6-2 or TRBV6-3 and TRBJ2-2; no reliable D call. Germline lookup yields CDR1 MNHEY and CDR2 SVGEGT. V lost 10 bases, J lost 0 bases, and 12 bases lay in between. This CDR3 is built from 14 residues. The CDR3 sequence is CATVKTPNTGELFF. The CDR3 DNA follows: TGTGCCACCGTGAAGACTCCGAACACCGGGGAGCTGTTTTTT.

J is TRBJ1-4 and V is TRBV12-3 or TRBV12-4; a possible D gene is TRBD1 (5 bases). V gave up 5 bases and J gave up 8 bases, with 18 bases separating them. The CDR3 extends over 15 amino acids. The CDR3 bases are TGTGCCAGCAGTCCACGACAGCACTATAAGGAAAAACTGTTTTTT. Amino acids: CASSPRQHYKEKLFF.

This chain connects TRBV12-3 or TRBV12-4 to TRBJ2-3; no reliable D call. The CDR3 is 14 residues long. Trimming took off 6 bases at V and 0 bases at J, with 10 bases between the two ends. CDR3 nucleotides: TGTGCCAGCAGCCAGCAGGATAGCACAGATACGCAGTATTTT. It translates to CASSQQDSTDTQYF.